This TCR beta chain appears in the sequencing data of a study of blood T cell dynamics during melanoma immunotherapy. Study-level information: Patients with metastatic melanoma got pembrolizumab or nivolumab-ipilimumab as first-line care.

Documented time point: pre-treatment baseline. Profiling relied on immunoSEQ multiplex PCR, and the TCRdb table lists in-frame clones only, not all of them. The repertoire holds 9,700 or so clones, with approximately 90% as singletons. V lost 3 bases and J lost 2, with 7 bases in between. The CDR3 loop spans 13 amino acids. The germline CDR1 and CDR2 sequences are SGHTA and FQGTGA. The material sequenced was blood, taken from a patient treated with checkpoint blockade. The chain couples TRBV7-3 to TRBJ1-1, with D unclear. This sequence was found in a human donor with melanoma. This chain's CDR3 is CASSLGTNTEAFF. CDR3 DNA: TGTGCCAGCAGCTTGGGCACCAACACTGAAGCTTTCTTT.